The next 24 T cell receptor beta chains were all read from a single sample in a study of T cell responses to AZD1222 COVID-19 vaccine. Sequencing was performed with immunoSEQ multiplex PCR; in TCRdb, only in-frame clones are kept and a portion is missing. This sample yields 140,000 to 150,000 clones, of which 86% are seen a single time; 5% to 5.5% belongs to the top ten. This sample comprised peripheral blood, obtained 28 days after the second AZD1222 dose. The receptors were sampled from an adult who received the AZD1222 COVID-19 vaccine.

The chain uses TRBV11-2 and TRBJ2-1; D is possibly TRBD2 (5 bases). CDR1 and CDR2 (germline): SGHAT, FQNNGV. V lost 3 bases to trimming and J lost 6 bases, with 6 bases between them. The CDR3 spans 12 residues. The CDR3 is CASSFEGNEQFF. In DNA form, the CDR3 reads TGTGCCAGCAGCTTTGAGGGCAATGAGCAGTTCTTC.

The chain joins TRBV27 to TRBJ2-5; tentatively, D is TRBD1 or TRBD2 (5 bases each). The V gene's germline CDR1 is MNHEY and CDR2 SMNVEV (reference sequence). V lost 1 base, J lost 5 bases, and 14 bases lay in between. The CDR3 contains 15 residues. The CDR3, as DNA: TGTGCCAGCAGTTTATACGGCGGTGAGGGGGAGACCCAGTACTTC. As protein: CASSLYGGEGETQYF.

This chain connects TRBV6-2 or TRBV6-3 to TRBJ1-2; D call uncertain. V dropped 2 bases and J dropped 8 bases, with 6 bases sitting between them. The CDR3 extends over 11 amino acids. In germline, CDR1 is MNHEY, CDR2 SVGEGT. CDR3 bases: TGTGCCAGCAGTTACGTAAACGGCTACACCTTC. It translates to CASSYVNGYTF.

The chain links TRBV5-4 to TRBJ1-4; D perhaps matches TRBD1 (5 bases). The CDR3 is 16 residues long. V was shortened by 4 bases and J by 2 bases, with 15 bases between the two germline ends. Germline CDR1 is SGHNT and CDR2 is YYREEE (reference sequence). The CDR3 protein is CASSRGARNTNEKLFF. The CDR3 DNA follows: TGTGCCAGCAGCCGAGGGGCCAGGAACACTAATGAAAAACTGTTTTTT.

The chain employs TRBV7-9 and TRBJ1-2, with D possibly TRBD1 on 6 matching bases. The V end was cut by 5 bases, the J end by 9 bases, with 25 bases between. Germline V gene data show CDR1 as SEHNR and CDR2 as FQNEAQ (reference sequence). There are 16 residues in the CDR3. The CDR3 DNA reads as TGTGCCAGCAGCCAACGCAACAGGGACGGTATCGTTTGCTACACCTTC. Its translation is CASSQRNRDGIVCYTF.

V and J are TRBV10-3 and TRBJ1-2, with D perhaps matching TRBD1 (6 bases). CDR3 length: 13 residues. The germline CDR1 and CDR2 sequences are ENHRY and SYGVKD. Trimming took off 8 bases at V and 3 bases at J, with 13 bases between the two ends. The chain's CDR3 is CAISDNRDYGYTF. The CDR3 DNA reads as TGTGCCATCTCCGACAACAGGGACTATGGCTACACCTTC.

The chain carries TRBV6-2 or TRBV6-3 and TRBJ2-3; D perhaps matches TRBD2 (6 bases). The germline gives CDR1 MNHEY, CDR2 SVGEGT. This CDR3 region has 16 residues. The germline V and J ends were trimmed by 0 bases and 2 bases, with 12 bases remaining between them. CDR3 in DNA: TGTGCCAGCAGTTACTCACGCGGGGAAAACACAGATACGCAGTATTTT. It translates to CASSYSRGENTDTQYF.

This clone was detected once. The genes are TRBV3-1 (or the pseudogene TRBV3-2) and TRBJ2-1; 7 nucleotides match TRBD2. Germline loops: CDR1 LGHDT, CDR2 YNNKEL (reference sequence). Trimming removed 3 bases from V and 4 bases from J; junction bases left unmatched: 6. This CDR3 has 15 amino acids. The CDR3 protein is CASSHRAGRYNEQFF. In nucleotides, the CDR3 is TGTGCCAGCAGCCATAGAGCGGGAAGATACAATGAGCAGTTCTTC.

V gene TRBV19 combines with J gene TRBJ1-2; D is undetermined. The CDR3 consists of 13 residues. Trimming cost V 7 bases and J 1 base, with 10 bases left between them. Germline V gene sequence: CDR1 LNHDA, CDR2 SQIVND (reference sequence). The CDR3 nucleotides read TGTGCCAGTAACGTCGGACTTAACTATGGCTACACCTTC. It specifies CASNVGLNYGYTF.

The chain carries TRBV10-3 and TRBJ2-6; D ambiguous. There are 13 residues in the CDR3. The V end lost 10 bases, the J end lost 1 base, and 8 bases lay between the germline ends. Germline loops: CDR1 ENHRY, CDR2 SYGVKD. In nucleotides, the CDR3 is TGTGCCAGCGGAGAATCTGGGGCCAACGTCCTGACTTTC. This sequence encodes CASGESGANVLTF.

The genes are TRBV24-1 and TRBJ2-1; D call uncertain. CDR3 size: 16 residues. V dropped 2 bases and J dropped 5 bases, with 15 bases sitting between them. CDR1 and CDR2 from the germline V gene are KGHDR and SFDVKD. In DNA, the CDR3 is TGTGCCACCAGTGATTCTGTGGGATATACTCACAATGAGCAGTTCTTC. This codes for CATSDSVGYTHNEQFF.

The chain uses TRBV7-9 and TRBJ2-5, with 10 bases that match TRBD2. The J segment lost 4 bases and the V segment lost 5 bases, leaving 7 bases of the junction unmatched. The CDR3 runs to 15 residues. Germline V gene lookup returns CDR1 SEHNR and CDR2 FQNEAQ (reference sequence). CDR3 DNA sequence: TGTGCCAGCAGCCTGAGAAGCGGGGGGGTAGAGACCCAGTACTTC. It specifies CASSLRSGGVETQYF.

J is TRBJ1-2 and V is TRBV30; TRBD1 aligns across 7 bases. V lost 3 bases and J lost 4; bases outside the gene matches: 8. The CDR3 length is 14 residues. Looked up from germline, CDR1 is GTSNPN and CDR2 is SVGIG (reference sequence). For the CDR3, the DNA is TGTGCCTGGAGAAGACAGGGAGGGTTCTATGGCTACACCTTC. Its protein product is CAWRRQGGFYGYTF.

J is TRBJ2-7 and V is TRBV3-1 (or the pseudogene TRBV3-2), with TRBD2 identical over 12 bases. The ends lost 4 bases at V and 3 bases at J; junction bases unmatched: 1. Germline loops: CDR1 LGHDT, CDR2 YNNKEL (reference sequence). This CDR3 comprises 14 residues. CDR3 sequence (DNA): TGTGCCAGCAGCCCGGGACTAGCGGGCTACGAGCAGTACTTC. This sequence encodes CASSPGLAGYEQYF.

The chain links TRBV6-6 to TRBJ1-4, with no clear D. Germline CDR1 reads MNHNY; CDR2 reads SVGAGI (reference sequence). The CDR3 totals 12 residues. Trimming left V 6 bases short and J 7 bases short, with 9 bases between. CDR3 DNA: TGTGCCAGCAGGGCGGGTGGTGAAAAACTGTTTTTT. It specifies CASRAGGEKLFF.

The chain couples TRBV27 to TRBJ2-7, with 11 bases that match TRBD2. The CDR3 totals 15 residues. From germline, CDR1 is MNHEY and CDR2 SMNVEV (reference sequence). Trimming at V came to 5 bases and at J to 4 bases, leaving 7 bases not matched to a gene. CDR3 sequence: CASSKYSGGAYEQYF. CDR3 bases: TGTGCCAGCAGTAAATATAGCGGGGGGGCTTACGAGCAGTACTTC.

This clone was counted between two and nine times. This rearrangement joins TRBV6-5 to TRBJ1-1, with D possibly TRBD1 on 5 matching bases. Trimming pared 8 bases from V and 1 base from J, leaving 14 bases between. The CDR3 runs 14 residues. CDR1 is MNHEY and CDR2 is SVGAGI in the germline V gene. CDR3 sequence (DNA): TGTGCCAGCCACTGGGGGGGAGGGAACACTGAAGCTTTCTTT. Translated: CASHWGGGNTEAFF.

This chain connects TRBV7-8 to TRBJ2-7; 8 bases line up with TRBD1. The V gene end was trimmed by 4 bases and the J gene end by 4 bases; junction bases not matched to a gene: 15. CDR3 length: 17 amino acids. CDR1 SGHVS and CDR2 FQNEAQ come from the germline V gene. The CDR3 spells CASSSAKGQGASYEQYF. CDR3 in DNA: TGTGCCAGCAGCTCCGCTAAGGGGCAGGGGGCAAGTTACGAGCAGTACTTC.

The genes are TRBV7-2 and TRBJ2-5; D remains ambiguous. Between the trimmed V and J ends, which lost 2 bases and 5 bases, there was a span of 9 bases. The CDR3 has 13 amino acids. Germline V gene lookup returns CDR1 SGHTA and CDR2 FQGNSA. This chain's CDR3 is CASSLLGVETQYF. The CDR3 DNA sequence: TGTGCCAGCAGCTTACTCGGTGTGGAGACCCAGTACTTC.

The chain has TRBV18 and TRBJ1-1; 7 nucleotides line up with TRBD1. CDR3 length: 16 amino acids. V lost 6 bases and J lost 0; bases outside the gene matches: 10. Germline CDR1 reads KGHSH; CDR2 reads LQKENI. CDR3 in DNA: TGTGCCAGCTCCCCAGGGGGGGCAAGATTGAACACTGAAGCTTTCTTT. As protein: CASSPGGARLNTEAFF.

CDR3 coding DNA: TGTGCCAGTAGTATGTTGAACACTGAAGCTTTCTTT. Encoded protein: CASSMLNTEAFF. The V gene is TRBV19, the J gene TRBJ1-1, with unresolved D. With 3 bases removed from V and 0 bases from J, the gap between germline ends came to 2 bases. This CDR3 spans 12 amino acids. In germline, CDR1 is LNHDA, CDR2 SQIVND (reference sequence).

The chain combines TRBV27 with TRBJ2-7; unclear D gene. This CDR3 contains 14 residues. V gave up 4 bases and J gave up 4 bases, with 14 bases separating them. Looked up from germline, CDR1 is MNHEY and CDR2 is SMNVEV (reference sequence). The CDR3 nucleotides read TGTGCCAGCAGTTACGGGCCAAGCAGGTACGAGCAGTACTTC. Residues: CASSYGPSRYEQYF.

The V call is TRBV6-5, the J call TRBJ2-3; 8 bases map to TRBD1. The CDR3 is 15 amino acids. Germline-derived CDR1 and CDR2 are MNHEY and SVGAGI. J gave up 4 bases and V 6 bases, and 9 bases lay outside the gene matches. This chain's CDR3 is CASSLDRESADTQYF. The CDR3 DNA reads as TGTGCCAGCAGCTTGGACAGGGAGAGTGCAGATACGCAGTATTTT.

This chain connects TRBV5-6 to TRBJ1-6; tentatively, D is TRBD1 (5 bases). Germline CDR1 is SGHDT and CDR2 is YYEEEE. The CDR3 extends over 17 amino acids. Trimming cost V 2 bases and J 7 bases, with 19 bases left between them. The CDR3 nucleotides are TGTGCCAGCAGCTTTTACGTGAGGGGCGCAGGGAATTCACCCCTCCACTTT. Its protein is CASSFYVRGAGNSPLHF.